This TCR beta chain was captured in a study of shared clonotypes between healthy human individuals. The CDR3 loop spans 15 amino acids. CDR1 and CDR2 from the germline V gene are LGHNA and YSLEER. Trimming cost V 1 base and J 3 bases; bases outside gene matches: 3. Of note for this clone: Its antigen is not identified.

Sequencing was performed with immunoSEQ multiplex PCR; in TCRdb, only in-frame clones are kept and a portion is missing. The profile covers about 2.4 million clones, with approximately 92% appearing a single time and roughly 0.15% taken by the ten largest. Study outcomes and limitations: Clonotype sharing among donors likely depends on sequencing depth.

The source is a man between 18 and 29 years old in good health. The sample comprised naive CD4+ T cells sorted from blood. Subset defined: CD45RA+ positively selected. This sequence joins TRBV4-3 and TRBJ2-7; 10 positions match TRBD1. The CDR3 region has the DNA TGCGCCAGCAGCCAAGTAGGGGACAGGGGCTACGAGCAGTACTTC. This gives the protein CASSQVGDRGYEQYF.